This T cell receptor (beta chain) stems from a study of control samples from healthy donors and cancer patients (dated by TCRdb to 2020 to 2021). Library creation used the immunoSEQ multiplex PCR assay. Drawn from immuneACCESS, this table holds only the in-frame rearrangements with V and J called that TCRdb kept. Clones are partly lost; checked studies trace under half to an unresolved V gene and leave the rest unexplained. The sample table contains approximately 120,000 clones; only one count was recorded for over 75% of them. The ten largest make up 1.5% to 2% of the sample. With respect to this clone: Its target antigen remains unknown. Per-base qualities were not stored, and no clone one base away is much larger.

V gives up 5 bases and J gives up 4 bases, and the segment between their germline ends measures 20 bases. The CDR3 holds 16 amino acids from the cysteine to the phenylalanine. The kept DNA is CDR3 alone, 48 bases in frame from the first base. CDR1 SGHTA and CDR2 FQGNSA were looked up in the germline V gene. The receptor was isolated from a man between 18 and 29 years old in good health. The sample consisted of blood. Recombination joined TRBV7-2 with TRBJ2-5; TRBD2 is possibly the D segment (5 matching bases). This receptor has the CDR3 CASSAKNGLRRETQYF. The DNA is TGTGCCAGCAGCGCAAAAAATGGACTCCGAAGAGAGACCCAGTACTTC.